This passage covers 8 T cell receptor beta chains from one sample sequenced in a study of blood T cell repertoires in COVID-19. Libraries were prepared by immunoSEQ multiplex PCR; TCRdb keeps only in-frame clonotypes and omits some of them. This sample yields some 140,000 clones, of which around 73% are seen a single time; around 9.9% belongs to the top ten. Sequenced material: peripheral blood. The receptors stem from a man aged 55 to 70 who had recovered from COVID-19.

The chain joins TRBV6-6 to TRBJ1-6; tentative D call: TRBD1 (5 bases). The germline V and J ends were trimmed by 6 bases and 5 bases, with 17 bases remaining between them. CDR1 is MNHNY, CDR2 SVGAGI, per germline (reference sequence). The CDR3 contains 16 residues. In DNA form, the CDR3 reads TGTGCCAGCAGAGACAGAATCCCCTTCAATAATTCACCCCTCCACTTT. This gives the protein CASRDRIPFNNSPLHF.

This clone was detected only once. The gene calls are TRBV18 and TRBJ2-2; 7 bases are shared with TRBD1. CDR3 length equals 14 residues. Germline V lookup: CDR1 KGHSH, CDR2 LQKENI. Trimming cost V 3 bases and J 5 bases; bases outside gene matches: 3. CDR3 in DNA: TGTGCCAGCTCACCCTCACAGGGGACCGGGGAGCTGTTTTTT. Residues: CASSPSQGTGELFF.

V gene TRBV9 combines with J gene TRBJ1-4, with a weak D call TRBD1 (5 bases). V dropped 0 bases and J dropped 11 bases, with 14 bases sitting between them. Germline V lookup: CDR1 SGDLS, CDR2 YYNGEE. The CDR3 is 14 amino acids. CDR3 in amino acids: CASSVAPSEGKLFF. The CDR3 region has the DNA TGTGCCAGCAGCGTAGCTCCTTCGGAGGGGAAACTGTTTTTT.

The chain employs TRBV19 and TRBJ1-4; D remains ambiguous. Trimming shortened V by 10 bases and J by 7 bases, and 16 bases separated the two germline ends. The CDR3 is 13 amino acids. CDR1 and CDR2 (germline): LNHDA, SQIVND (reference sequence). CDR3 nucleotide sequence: TGTGCCACTAACGACCTGAGGAGTGAAAAACTGTTTTTT. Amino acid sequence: CATNDLRSEKLFF.

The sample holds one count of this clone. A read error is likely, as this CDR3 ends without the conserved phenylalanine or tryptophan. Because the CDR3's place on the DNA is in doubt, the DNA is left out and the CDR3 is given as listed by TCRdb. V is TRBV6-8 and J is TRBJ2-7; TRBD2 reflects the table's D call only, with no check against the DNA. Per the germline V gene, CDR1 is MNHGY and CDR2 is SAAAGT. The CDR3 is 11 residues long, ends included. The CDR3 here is CASSYYGGRVT.

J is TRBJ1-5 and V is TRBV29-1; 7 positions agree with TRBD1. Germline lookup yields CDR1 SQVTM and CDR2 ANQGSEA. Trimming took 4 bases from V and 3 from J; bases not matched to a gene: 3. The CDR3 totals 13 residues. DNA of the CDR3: TGCAGCGTTGGGACAGGTTCCAATCAGCCCCAGCATTTT. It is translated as CSVGTGSNQPQHF.

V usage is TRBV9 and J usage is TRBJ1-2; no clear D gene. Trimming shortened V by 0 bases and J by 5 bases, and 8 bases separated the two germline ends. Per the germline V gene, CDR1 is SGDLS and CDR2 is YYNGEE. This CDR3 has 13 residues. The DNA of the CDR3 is TGTGCCAGCAGCGTAGAGGGAGTATATGGCTACACCTTC. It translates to CASSVEGVYGYTF.

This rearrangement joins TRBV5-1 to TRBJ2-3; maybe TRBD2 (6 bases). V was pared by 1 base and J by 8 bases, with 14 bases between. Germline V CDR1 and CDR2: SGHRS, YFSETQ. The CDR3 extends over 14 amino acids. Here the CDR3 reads CASSLSQAEGTQYF. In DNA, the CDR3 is TGCGCCAGCAGCTTGAGTCAGGCGGAGGGTACGCAGTATTTT.